The 22 T cell receptor beta chains reported below all come from one sample, sequenced in a study of cytomegalovirus exposure and HLA in healthy donors. The PCR contained 60 Vbeta and 13 Jbeta primers. Profiling relied on immunoSEQ multiplex PCR, and the TCRdb table lists in-frame clones only, not all of them. This table has around 75,000 clones, about four fifths appearing once. The source material was PBMCs. The receptors stem from a man between 40 and 49 years old in good health and CMV-seronegative.

The chain uses TRBV9 and TRBJ2-7, with 10 bases lining up with TRBD1. CDR1 SGDLS and CDR2 YYNGEE come from the germline V gene. After removal of 3 bases from V and 2 bases from J, the junction contained 11 bases not matched to a gene. The CDR3 extends over 17 amino acids. The CDR3 DNA reads TGTGCCAGCAGCGCCCAACCGGGACAGGGGTCCACCTACGAGCAGTACTTC. It specifies CASSAQPGQGSTYEQYF.

The chain employs TRBV18 and TRBJ2-4, with 8 bases aligning to TRBD1. V was pared by 1 base and J by 7 bases, with 3 bases of the junction left unmatched. CDR3 length: 14 residues. Germline CDR1 is KGHSH and CDR2 is LQKENI. CDR3 protein: CASSPLQGGNIQYF. In DNA form, the CDR3 reads TGTGCCAGCTCACCACTACAGGGGGGCAACATTCAGTACTTC. Together with reference TRBV18 and TRBJ2-4, the CDR3 gives the full variable domain: NAGVMQNPRHLVRRRGQEARLRCSPMKGHSHVYWYRQLPEEGLKFMVYLQKENIIDESGMPKERFSAEFPKEGPSILRIQQVVRGDSAAYFCASSPLQGGNIQYFGAGTRLSVL.

This chain joins TRBV4-3 and TRBJ2-7; perhaps TRBD2 as D (7 bases). Trimming removed 0 bases from V and 6 bases from J, with 12 bases in between. CDR1 is LGHNA and CDR2 is YSLEER in the germline V gene. The CDR3 is 14 amino acids. CDR3 nucleotides: TGCGCCAGCAGCCAAGAGGGGGGGGCAGGCGAGCAGTACTTC. This translates into CASSQEGGAGEQYF.

This clone was counted between two and nine times. The V gene is TRBV6-4, the J gene TRBJ2-1; D perhaps matches TRBD2 (6 bases). The CDR3 is made up of 15 amino acids. V dropped 4 bases and J dropped 3 bases, with 13 bases sitting between them. Per the germline V gene, CDR1 is MRHNA and CDR2 is SNTAGT. In DNA form, the CDR3 reads TGTGCCAGCAGTGTTGGCGGGGTCCTCTACAATGAGCAGTTCTTC. It specifies CASSVGGVLYNEQFF.

The gene calls are TRBV29-1 and TRBJ2-3, with unresolved D. This CDR3 has 10 residues. Trimming took off 8 bases at V and 3 bases at J, with 6 bases between the two ends. CDR1 and CDR2 (germline): SQVTM, ANQGSEA. The CDR3 sequence is CSSITDTQYF. For the CDR3, the DNA is TGCAGCTCAATTACAGATACGCAGTATTTT.

The CDR3 region has the DNA TGTGCCAGCAGCTACGACAGGGGCCGTGAGACCCAGTACTTC. As protein: CASSYDRGRETQYF. This sequence joins TRBV7-9 and TRBJ2-5; 8 bases align to TRBD1. The CDR3 loop spans 14 amino acids. V was pared by 4 bases and J by 5 bases, with 6 bases of the junction left unmatched. Germline values: CDR1 SEHNR, CDR2 FQNEAQ (reference sequence).

The chain employs TRBV7-2 and TRBJ1-2, with D perhaps TRBD1 (6 bases). CDR1 is SGHTA and CDR2 is FQGNSA in the germline V gene. The CDR3 totals 15 residues. Trimming left V 0 bases short and J 8 bases short, with 16 bases between. The DNA of the CDR3 is TGTGCCAGCAGCTTAGCGCGGCGGGGGGCGGGAGGCTACACCTTC. Translated: CASSLARRGAGGYTF.

This rearrangement joins TRBV5-1 to TRBJ2-2; 7 nucleotides agree with TRBD1. There are 15 residues in the CDR3. CDR1 is SGHRS, CDR2 YFSETQ, per germline. After removal of 3 bases from V and 3 bases from J, the junction contained 5 bases not matched to a gene. CDR3 residues: CASSYSGTDTGELFF. DNA for the CDR3: TGCGCCAGCAGCTACTCCGGGACAGACACCGGGGAGCTGTTTTTT.

The chain employs TRBV4-1 and TRBJ2-3; TRBD1 matches 7 bases. The CDR3 is made up of 16 amino acids. CDR1 is MGHRA, CDR2 YSYEKL, per germline. The J segment lost 3 bases and the V segment lost 0 bases, leaving 6 bases of the junction unmatched. CDR3 coding DNA: TGCGCCAGCAGCCAAGATAGAGGGGGCGGGACAGATACGCAGTATTTT. Translation gives CASSQDRGGGTDTQYF.

This clone came up a few times. The V call is TRBV18, the J call TRBJ2-7; TRBD1 is a possible D gene (6 bases). This CDR3 has 15 amino acids. The germline V gene encodes CDR1 KGHSH and CDR2 LQKENI. The V end lost 3 bases, the J end lost 2 bases, and 14 bases lay between the germline ends. CDR3 DNA: TGTGCCAGCTCACCCTCTAGCACAGGGACCTACGAGCAGTACTTC. The encoded protein is CASSPSSTGTYEQYF.

The chain employs TRBV5-1 and TRBJ2-5; 8 bases are a match to TRBD1. CDR1 and CDR2 from the germline V gene are SGHRS and YFSETQ. The V gene end was trimmed by 0 bases and the J gene end by 4 bases; junction bases not matched to a gene: 2. The CDR3 extends over 14 amino acids. CDR3 protein: CASSLVTGGETQYF. CDR3 DNA sequence: TGCGCCAGCAGCTTGGTCACAGGGGGAGAGACCCAGTACTTC.

V is TRBV23-1 and J is TRBJ1-2; 8 bases match TRBD1. TRBV23-1 is placed among ORFs of uncertain function. The CDR3 has 13 residues. The CDR3 DNA is TGCGCTCCTCAGGGACAGGAGGTATATGGCTACACCTTC. This translates into CAPQGQEVYGYTF.

The chain couples TRBV6-5 to TRBJ2-2; 7 positions match TRBD1. The J segment lost 3 bases and the V segment lost 5 bases, leaving 0 bases of the junction unmatched. CDR1 MNHEY and CDR2 SVGAGI come from the germline V gene. This CDR3 is built from 13 residues. The CDR3 DNA follows: TGTGCCAGCAGTGACAGGGACACCGGGGAGCTGTTTTTT. Amino acid sequence: CASSDRDTGELFF.

In its sample, this clone was seen once. The rearrangement links TRBV10-1 to TRBJ1-1; possibly TRBD1 for D (5 bases). Germline V gene sequence: CDR1 WNHNN, CDR2 SYGVQD (reference sequence). Trimming cost V 4 bases and J 5 bases, with 17 bases left between them. The CDR3 is 15 amino acids. The CDR3 DNA reads as TGCGCCAGCAGTGGGTCGTGGCAGGGTGAAACTGAAGCTTTCTTT. Encoded protein: CASSGSWQGETEAFF.

This clone was seen once. This chain uses TRBV4-1 with TRBJ2-5, with a tentative D call TRBD2 (6 bases). The CDR3 loop spans 16 amino acids. Germline V gives CDR1 MGHRA, CDR2 YSYEKL. Trimming shortened V by 4 bases and J by 4 bases, and 19 bases separated the two germline ends. The CDR3 sequence: CASSPRGEQEGETQYF. DNA of the CDR3: TGCGCCAGCAGCCCTCGAGGAGAACAGGAGGGAGAGACCCAGTACTTC.

The gene calls are TRBV6-5 and TRBJ1-1; a weak D match, TRBD1 (5 bases). V was cut by 0 bases and J by 4 bases, with 12 bases left in between. This CDR3 is 15 amino acids long. Germline CDR1 MNHEY, CDR2 SVGAGI. Written as DNA, the CDR3 is TGTGCCAGCAGTTACTCGCGGGGGTTGAGCACTGAAGCTTTCTTT. This gives the protein CASSYSRGLSTEAFF.

For this clone: Mismatch with germline at one junction end may stem from a read error. The V gene is TRBV5-1, the J gene TRBJ1-2; TRBD1 might be the D (5 bases). Germline V gene lookup returns CDR1 SGHRS and CDR2 YFSETQ. The CDR3 length is 13 residues. The CDR3 bases are TGCGCCAGCAGCTTGGGACAGAACGGTGGCTGCACCTTC. As protein: CASSLGQNGGCTF.

V gene TRBV9 combines with J gene TRBJ1-5; 8 positions match TRBD1. The CDR3 spans 16 residues. Germline values: CDR1 SGDLS, CDR2 YYNGEE. The V gene end was trimmed by 3 bases and the J gene end by 5 bases; junction bases not matched to a gene: 10. The CDR3 DNA sequence: TGTGCCAGCAGCGGGACAGGGTCGGCCGGTGATCAGCCCCAGCATTTT. Its translation: CASSGTGSAGDQPQHF.

V usage is TRBV7-2 and J usage is TRBJ2-7; 9 bases are shared with TRBD2. The CDR3 is made up of 14 amino acids. Germline V gives CDR1 SGHTA, CDR2 FQGNSA. The J segment lost 4 bases and the V segment lost 3 bases, leaving 4 bases of the junction unmatched. The CDR3 nucleotides read TGTGCCAGCAGCTTGACTAGCGGAGGGTACGAGCAGTACTTC. Translation gives CASSLTSGGYEQYF.

This clone occurred a few times. The chain combines TRBV5-6 with TRBJ1-2; no definite D call. Trimming removed 0 bases at V and 3 bases at J, with 6 bases between. The CDR3 is 13 amino acids. Germline V gene sequence: CDR1 SGHDT, CDR2 YYEEEE. The CDR3 sequence is CASSLDSHYGYTF. The DNA for the CDR3 is TGTGCCAGCAGCTTGGACAGCCACTATGGCTACACCTTC.

V is TRBV6-1 and J is TRBJ2-2, with D unresolved. Per the germline V gene, CDR1 is MNHNS and CDR2 is SASEGT. V lost 0 bases and J 5 bases, leaving 10 bases between the germline ends. CDR3 length: 15 amino acids. As DNA, the CDR3 is TGTGCCAGCAGTGAAGCTCCGGGTACGACCGGGGAGCTGTTTTTT. Translating it yields CASSEAPGTTGELFF.

The rearrangement links TRBV5-6 to TRBJ2-7, with 7 bases identical to TRBD1. Per the germline V gene, CDR1 is SGHDT and CDR2 is YYEEEE. The CDR3 is made up of 15 amino acids. Unmatched junction bases numbered 9, after V lost 4 bases and J lost 2 bases. For the CDR3, the DNA is TGTGCCAGCAGCGCGGGTGGGACAGCCCCCTACGAGCAGTACTTC. It is translated as CASSAGGTAPYEQYF.